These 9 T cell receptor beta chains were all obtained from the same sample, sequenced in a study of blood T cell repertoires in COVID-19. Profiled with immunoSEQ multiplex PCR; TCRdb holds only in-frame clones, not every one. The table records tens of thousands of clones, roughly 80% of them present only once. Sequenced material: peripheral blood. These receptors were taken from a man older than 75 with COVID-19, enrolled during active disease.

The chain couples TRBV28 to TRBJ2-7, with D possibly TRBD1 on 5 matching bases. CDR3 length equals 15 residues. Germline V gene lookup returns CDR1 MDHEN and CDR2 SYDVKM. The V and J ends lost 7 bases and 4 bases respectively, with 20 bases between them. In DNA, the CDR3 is TGTGCCAGCAAGAAAATAGGGGCAGACGGATACGAGCAGTACTTC. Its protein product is CASKKIGADGYEQYF.

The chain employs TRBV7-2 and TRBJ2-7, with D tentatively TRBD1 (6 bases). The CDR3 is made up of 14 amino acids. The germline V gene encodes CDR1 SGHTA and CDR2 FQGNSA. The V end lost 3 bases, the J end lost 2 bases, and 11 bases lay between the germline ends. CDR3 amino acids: CASSFEQGTYEQYF. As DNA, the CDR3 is TGTGCCAGCAGCTTCGAACAGGGAACCTACGAGCAGTACTTC.

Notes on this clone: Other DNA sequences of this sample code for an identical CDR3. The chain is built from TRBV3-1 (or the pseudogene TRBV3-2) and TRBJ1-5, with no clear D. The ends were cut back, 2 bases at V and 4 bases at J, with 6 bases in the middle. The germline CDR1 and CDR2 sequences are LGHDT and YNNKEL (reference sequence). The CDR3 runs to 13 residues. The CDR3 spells CASSQRGNQPQHF. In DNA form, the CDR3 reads TGTGCCAGCAGCCAACGCGGGAATCAGCCCCAGCATTTT.

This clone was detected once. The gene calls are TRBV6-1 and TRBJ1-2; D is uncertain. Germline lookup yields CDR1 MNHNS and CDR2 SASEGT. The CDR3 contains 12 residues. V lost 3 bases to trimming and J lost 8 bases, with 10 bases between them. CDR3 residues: CASSEGVRGYTF. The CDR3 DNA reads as TGTGCCAGCAGTGAGGGTGTGCGGGGCTACACCTTC.

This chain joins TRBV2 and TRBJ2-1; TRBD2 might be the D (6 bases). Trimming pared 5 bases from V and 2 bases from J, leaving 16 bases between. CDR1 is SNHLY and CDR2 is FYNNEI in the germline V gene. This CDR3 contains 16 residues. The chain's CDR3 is CASSTAGLHPYNEQFF. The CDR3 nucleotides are TGTGCCAGCAGTACCGCGGGACTCCACCCCTACAATGAGCAGTTCTTC.

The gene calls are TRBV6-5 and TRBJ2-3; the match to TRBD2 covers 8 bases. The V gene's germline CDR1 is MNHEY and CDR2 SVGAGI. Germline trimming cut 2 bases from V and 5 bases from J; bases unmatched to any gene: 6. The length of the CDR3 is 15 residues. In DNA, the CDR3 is TGTGCCAGCAGTTACGGGCGGGGGGAAAGAGATACGCAGTATTTT. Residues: CASSYGRGERDTQYF.

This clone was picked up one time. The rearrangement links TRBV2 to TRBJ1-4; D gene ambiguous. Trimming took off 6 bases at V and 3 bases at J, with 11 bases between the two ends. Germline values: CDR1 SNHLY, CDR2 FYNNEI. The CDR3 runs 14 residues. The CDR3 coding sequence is TGTGCCAGCAGGTGGTTCGGTGCTAATGAAAAACTGTTTTTT. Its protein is CASRWFGANEKLFF.

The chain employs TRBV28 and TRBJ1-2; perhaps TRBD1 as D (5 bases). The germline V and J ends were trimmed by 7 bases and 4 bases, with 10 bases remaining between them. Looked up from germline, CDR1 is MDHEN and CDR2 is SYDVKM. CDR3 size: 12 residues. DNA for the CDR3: TGTGCCAGCACCGCCGGGGGCTATGGCTACACCTTC. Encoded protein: CASTAGGYGYTF.

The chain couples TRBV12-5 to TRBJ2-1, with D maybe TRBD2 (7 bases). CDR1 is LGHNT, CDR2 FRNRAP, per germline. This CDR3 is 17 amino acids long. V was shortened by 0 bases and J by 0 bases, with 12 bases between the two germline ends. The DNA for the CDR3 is TGTGCTAGTGGTTTGGTACGGGGGGCGGACTCCTACAATGAGCAGTTCTTC. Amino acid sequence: CASGLVRGADSYNEQFF.